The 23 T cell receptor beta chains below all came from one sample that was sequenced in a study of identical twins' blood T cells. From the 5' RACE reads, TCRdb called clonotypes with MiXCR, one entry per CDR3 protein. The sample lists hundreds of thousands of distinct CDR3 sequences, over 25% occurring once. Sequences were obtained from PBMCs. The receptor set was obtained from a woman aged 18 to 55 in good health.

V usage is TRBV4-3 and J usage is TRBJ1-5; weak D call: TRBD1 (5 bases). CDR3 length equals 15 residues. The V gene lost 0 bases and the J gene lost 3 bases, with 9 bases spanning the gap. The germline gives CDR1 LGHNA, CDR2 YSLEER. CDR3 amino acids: CASSQERQSNQPQHF. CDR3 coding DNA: TGCGCCAGCAGCCAAGAGAGACAGTCCAATCAGCCCCAGCATTTT.

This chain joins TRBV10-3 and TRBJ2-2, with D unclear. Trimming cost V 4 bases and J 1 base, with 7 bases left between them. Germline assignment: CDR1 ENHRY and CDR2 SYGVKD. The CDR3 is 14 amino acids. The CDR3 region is CAISGAQNTGELFF. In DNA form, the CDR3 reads TGTGCCATCAGTGGAGCACAGAACACCGGGGAGCTGTTTTTT.

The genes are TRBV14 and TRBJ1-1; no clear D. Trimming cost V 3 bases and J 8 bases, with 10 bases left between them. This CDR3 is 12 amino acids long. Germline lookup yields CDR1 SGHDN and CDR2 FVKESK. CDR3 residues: CASSQAQAEAFF. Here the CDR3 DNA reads TGTGCCAGCAGCCAGGCGCAAGCGGAAGCTTTCTTT.

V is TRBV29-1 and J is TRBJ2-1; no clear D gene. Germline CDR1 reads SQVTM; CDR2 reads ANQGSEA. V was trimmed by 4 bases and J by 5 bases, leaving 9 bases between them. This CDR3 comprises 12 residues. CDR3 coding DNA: TGCAGCGTTGGTCGGCCGAACAATGAGCAGTTCTTC. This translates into CSVGRPNNEQFF.

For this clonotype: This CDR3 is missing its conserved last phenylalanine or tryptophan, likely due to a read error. CDR3 DNA sequence: TGTGCCAGCAGAGACAGTCCCTACGAGCAGTACCTC. Translating it yields CASRDSPYEQYL. This chain joins TRBV6-6 and TRBJ2-7, with D perhaps matching TRBD1 (5 bases). In germline, CDR1 is MNHNY, CDR2 SVGAGI (reference sequence). V lost 6 bases to trimming and J lost 2 bases, with 8 bases between them. The CDR3 has 12 residues.

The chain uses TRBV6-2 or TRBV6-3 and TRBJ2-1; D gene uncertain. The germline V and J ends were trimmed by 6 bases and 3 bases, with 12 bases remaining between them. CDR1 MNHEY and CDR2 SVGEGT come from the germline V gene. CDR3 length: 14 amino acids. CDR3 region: CASRESVFYNEQFF. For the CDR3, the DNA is TGTGCCAGCAGGGAGTCGGTTTTCTACAATGAGCAGTTCTTC.

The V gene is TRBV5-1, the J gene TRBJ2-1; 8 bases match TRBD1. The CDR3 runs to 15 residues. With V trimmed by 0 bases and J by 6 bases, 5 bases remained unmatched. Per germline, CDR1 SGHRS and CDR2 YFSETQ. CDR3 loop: CASSLADRAGNEQFF. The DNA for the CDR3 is TGCGCCAGCAGCTTGGCGGACAGGGCCGGCAATGAGCAGTTCTTC.

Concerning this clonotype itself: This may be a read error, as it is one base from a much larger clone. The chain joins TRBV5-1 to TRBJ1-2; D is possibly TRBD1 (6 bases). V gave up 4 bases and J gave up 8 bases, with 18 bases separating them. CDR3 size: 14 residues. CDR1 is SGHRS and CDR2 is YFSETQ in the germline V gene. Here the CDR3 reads CASSLADGGGGYTF. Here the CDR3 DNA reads TGCGCCAGCAGCCTCGCGGACGGGGGCGGAGGCTACACCTTC.

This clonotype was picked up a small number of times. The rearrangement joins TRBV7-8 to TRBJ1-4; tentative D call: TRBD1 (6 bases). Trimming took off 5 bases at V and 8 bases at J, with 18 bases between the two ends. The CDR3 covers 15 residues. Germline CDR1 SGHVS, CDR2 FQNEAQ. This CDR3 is CASSPTQGSREKLFF. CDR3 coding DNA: TGTGCCAGCAGCCCTACTCAGGGGAGTCGGGAAAAACTGTTTTTT.

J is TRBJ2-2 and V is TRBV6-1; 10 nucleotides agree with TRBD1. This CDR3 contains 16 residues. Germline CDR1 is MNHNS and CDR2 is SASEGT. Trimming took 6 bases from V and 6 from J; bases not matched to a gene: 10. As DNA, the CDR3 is TGTGCCAGCAGGGAGACAGGGGGCTCGGGTTCCGGGGAGCTGTTTTTT. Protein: CASRETGGSGSGELFF.

The CDR3 DNA sequence: TGTGCCAGCAGTCCTTTTAATGAGCAGTTCTTC. It translates to CASSPFNEQFF. The V gene is TRBV12-3 or TRBV12-4, the J gene TRBJ2-1; D call uncertain. This CDR3 contains 11 residues. V gave up 5 bases and J gave up 7 bases, with 6 bases separating them.

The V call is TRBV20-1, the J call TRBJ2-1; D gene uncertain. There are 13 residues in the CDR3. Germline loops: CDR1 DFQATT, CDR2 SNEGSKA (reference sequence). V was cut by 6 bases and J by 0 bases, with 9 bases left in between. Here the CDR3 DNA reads TGCAGTGCCCGGCACCCCTCCTACAATGAGCAGTTCTTC. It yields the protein CSARHPSYNEQFF.

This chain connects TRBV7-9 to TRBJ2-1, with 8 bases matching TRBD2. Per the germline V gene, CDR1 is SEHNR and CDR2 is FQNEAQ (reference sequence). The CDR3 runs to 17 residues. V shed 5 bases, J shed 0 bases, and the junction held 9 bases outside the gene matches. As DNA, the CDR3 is TGTGCCAGCAGCGCCCCAAGACTAGCGTCCTCCTACAATGAGCAGTTCTTC. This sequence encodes CASSAPRLASSYNEQFF.

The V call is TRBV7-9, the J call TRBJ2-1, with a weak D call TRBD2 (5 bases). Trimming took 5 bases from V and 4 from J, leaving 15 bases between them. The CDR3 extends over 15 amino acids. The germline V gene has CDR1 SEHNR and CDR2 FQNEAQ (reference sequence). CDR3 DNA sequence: TGTGCCAGCAGCGCGGCGGGCCACCTTTACAATGAGCAGTTCTTC. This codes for CASSAAGHLYNEQFF.

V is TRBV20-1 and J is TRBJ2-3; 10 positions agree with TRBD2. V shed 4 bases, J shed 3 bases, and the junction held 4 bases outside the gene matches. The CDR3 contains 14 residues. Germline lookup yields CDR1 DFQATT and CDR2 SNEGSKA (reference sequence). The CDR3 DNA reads TGCAGTGCTATCCCGGGACTAGCGACAGATACGCAGTATTTT. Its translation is CSAIPGLATDTQYF.

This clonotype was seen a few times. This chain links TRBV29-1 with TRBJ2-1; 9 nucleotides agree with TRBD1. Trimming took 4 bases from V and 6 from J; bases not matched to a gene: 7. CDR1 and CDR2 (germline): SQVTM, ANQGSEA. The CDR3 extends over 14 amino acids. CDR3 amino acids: CSVVVGTGINEQFF. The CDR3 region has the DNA TGCAGCGTTGTGGTGGGGACAGGGATCAATGAGCAGTTCTTC.

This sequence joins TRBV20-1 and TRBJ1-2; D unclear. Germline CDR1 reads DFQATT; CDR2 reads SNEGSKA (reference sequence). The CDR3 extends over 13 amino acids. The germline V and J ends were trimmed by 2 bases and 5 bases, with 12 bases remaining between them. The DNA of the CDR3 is TGCAGTGCTAGATCCCAGTCCTATTATGGCTACACCTTC. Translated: CSARSQSYYGYTF.

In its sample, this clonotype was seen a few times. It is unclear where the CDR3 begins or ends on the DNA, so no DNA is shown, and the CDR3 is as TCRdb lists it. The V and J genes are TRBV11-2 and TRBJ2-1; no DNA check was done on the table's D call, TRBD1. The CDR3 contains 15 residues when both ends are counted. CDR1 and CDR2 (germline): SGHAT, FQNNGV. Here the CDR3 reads CASSFGPGTSREQFF.

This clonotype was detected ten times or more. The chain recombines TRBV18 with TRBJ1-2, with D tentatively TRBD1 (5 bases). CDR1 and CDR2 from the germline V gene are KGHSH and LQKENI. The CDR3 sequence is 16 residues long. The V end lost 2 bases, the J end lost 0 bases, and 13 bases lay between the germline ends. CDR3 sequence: CASSPTPGLPNYGYTF. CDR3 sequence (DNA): TGTGCCAGCTCACCAACCCCAGGGCTACCTAACTATGGCTACACCTTC. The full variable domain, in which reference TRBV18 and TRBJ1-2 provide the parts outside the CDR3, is NAGVMQNPRHLVRRRGQEARLRCSPMKGHSHVYWYRQLPEEGLKFMVYLQKENIIDESGMPKERFSAEFPKEGPSILRIQQVVRGDSAAYFCASSPTPGLPNYGYTFGSGTRLTVV.

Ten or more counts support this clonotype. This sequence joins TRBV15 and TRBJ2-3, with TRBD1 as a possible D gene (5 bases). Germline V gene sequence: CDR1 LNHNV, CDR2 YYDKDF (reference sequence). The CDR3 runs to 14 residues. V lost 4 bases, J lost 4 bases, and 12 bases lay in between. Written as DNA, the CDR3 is TGTGCCACCAGCAAGGCAGGGATCTCAGATACGCAGTATTTT. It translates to CATSKAGISDTQYF.

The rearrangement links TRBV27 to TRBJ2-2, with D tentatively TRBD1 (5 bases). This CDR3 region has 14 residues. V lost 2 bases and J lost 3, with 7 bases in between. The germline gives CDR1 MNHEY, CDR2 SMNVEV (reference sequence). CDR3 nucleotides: TGTGCCAGCAGTTTAGACAGATACACCGGGGAGCTGTTTTTT. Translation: CASSLDRYTGELFF.

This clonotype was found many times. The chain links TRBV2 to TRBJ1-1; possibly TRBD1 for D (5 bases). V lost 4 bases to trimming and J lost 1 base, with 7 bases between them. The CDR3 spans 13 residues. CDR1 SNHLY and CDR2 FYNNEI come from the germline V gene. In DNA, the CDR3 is TGTGCCAGCAGTGGACAGCCGAACACTGAAGCTTTCTTT. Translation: CASSGQPNTEAFF.

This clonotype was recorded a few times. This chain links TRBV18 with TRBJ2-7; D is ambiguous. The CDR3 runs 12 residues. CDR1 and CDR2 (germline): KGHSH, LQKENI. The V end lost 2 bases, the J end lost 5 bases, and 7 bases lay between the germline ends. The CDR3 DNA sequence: TGTGCCAGCTCACCAAGCGACAACGAGCAGTACTTC. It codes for CASSPSDNEQYF.